A selection of T cell receptor beta chains follows, all from one sample in a study of blood T cell repertoires in COVID-19. Clones were read by immunoSEQ multiplex PCR, and TCRdb kept only the in-frame ones, dropping some. The sample includes more than 95,000 clones, approximately 87% seen only once; the top ten take under 3%. The sequenced sample consisted of peripheral blood. These TCRs come from a man aged 25-40 years with acute or convalescent COVID-19. Each CDR3 is given with its conserved first and last residue. D genes are given only for firm matches. Size is omitted from some rows. Given values are once, few, many or a class for expanded clones.

clone_size j_call v_call d_call cdr3_aa cdr3_nt
- TRBJ2-2 TRBV6-5 - CASSYSMAGDTGELFF TGTGCCAGCAGTTACTCCATGGCAGGGGACACCGGGGAGCTGTTTTTT
- TRBJ2-5 TRBV6-5 - CASSYLGIQETQYF TGTGCCAGCAGTTACCTCGGGATCCAAGAGACCCAGTACTTC
- TRBJ2-2 TRBV24-1 TRBD1 CATSSTGVSTGELFF TGTGCCACCAGCTCGACAGGGGTGTCCACCGGGGAGCTGTTTTTT
- TRBJ1-2 TRBV7-9 TRBD1 CASSLPVSGTDLYGYTF TGTGCCAGCAGCTTACCCGTCTCCGGGACAGACCTCTATGGCTACACCTTC
- TRBJ1-6 TRBV2 - CASSNTEGSPLHF TGTGCCAGCAGTAACACCGAGGGTTCACCCCTCCACTTT
- TRBJ2-3 TRBV5-1 - CASAFNPAGPVPDTQYF TGCGCCAGCGCCTTCAATCCTGCGGGACCTGTCCCAGATACGCAGTATTTT
once TRBJ2-2 TRBV3-1/TRBV3-2 - CASSPTGYTGELFF TGTGCCAGCAGCCCCACAGGGTACACCGGGGAGCTGTTTTTT
- TRBJ2-4 TRBV3-1/TRBV3-2 TRBD2 CASSQAVRGGGIQYF TGTGCCAGCAGCCAAGCGGTGCGGGGGGGCGGCATTCAGTACTTC
- TRBJ1-3 TRBV9 TRBD1 CASSASVGGQHTIYF TGTGCCAGCAGCGCCTCCGTTGGGGGACAGCACACCATATATTTT
- TRBJ1-1 TRBV16 - CASSQWVQDKEAFF TGTGCCAGCAGCCAATGGGTACAGGACAAAGAAGCTTTCTTT
- TRBJ1-2 TRBV7-3 TRBD1 CASSPGTGASNYGYTF TGTGCCAGCAGCCCGGGGACAGGGGCGTCTAACTATGGCTACACCTTC
- TRBJ2-2 TRBV9 - CASSVAKQTGELFF TGTGCCAGCAGCGTTGCCAAACAAACCGGGGAGCTGTTTTTT
- TRBJ1-3 TRBV16 - CASSRDGGEVQHTIYF TGTGCCAGCAGCCGGGACGGAGGGGAGGTGCAGCACACCATATATTTT
few TRBJ2-1 TRBV5-6 TRBD2 CASSLAAASGDEQFF TGTGCCAGCAGCTTGGCGGCGGCTAGCGGGGATGAGCAGTTCTTC
- TRBJ2-3 TRBV7-2 TRBD2 CASTRGVGNTQYF TGTGCCAGCACCCGGGGGGTGGGGAATACGCAGTATTTT
- TRBJ2-2 TRBV7-6 - CASSFEGSSTGELFF TGTGCCAGCAGCTTTGAGGGATCGAGCACCGGGGAGCTGTTTTTT
- TRBJ1-2 TRBV4-1 TRBD1 CASSQGDRVGYTF TGCGCCAGCAGCCAAGGCGACAGGGTAGGCTACACCTTC
- TRBJ1-1 TRBV6-5 - CASLGTGTEAFF TGTGCCAGCCTGGGAACAGGGACTGAAGCTTTCTTT
- TRBJ2-1 TRBV10-3 TRBD2 CAISVPGLAGMDEQFF TGTGCCATCAGTGTCCCGGGACTAGCGGGAATGGATGAGCAGTTCTTC
- TRBJ1-1 TRBV7-8 - CASSFGRDAEAFF TGTGCCAGCAGCTTCGGGAGGGACGCTGAAGCTTTCTTT
once TRBJ2-7 TRBV6-2/TRBV6-3 - CASSNIYEQYF TGTGCCAGCAGCAACATCTACGAGCAGTACTTC
- TRBJ1-6 TRBV19 TRBD1 CASSNRGTNSPLHF TGTGCCAGTAGTAACAGGGGTACTAATTCACCCCTCCACTTT
- TRBJ1-1 TRBV6-6 - CASRMTGDGNTEAFF TGTGCCAGCAGAATGACAGGCGACGGGAACACTGAAGCTTTCTTT
- TRBJ2-1 TRBV7-9 TRBD2 CASRIAGGSVNEQFF TGTGCCAGCAGGATAGCGGGAGGGAGTGTCAATGAGCAGTTCTTC
- TRBJ2-1 TRBV12-2 - CASRLVRLRGYRSYNEQFF TGTGCAAGTCGCTTAGTGCGTCTCCGAGGCTACCGGTCCTACAATGAGCAGTTCTTC